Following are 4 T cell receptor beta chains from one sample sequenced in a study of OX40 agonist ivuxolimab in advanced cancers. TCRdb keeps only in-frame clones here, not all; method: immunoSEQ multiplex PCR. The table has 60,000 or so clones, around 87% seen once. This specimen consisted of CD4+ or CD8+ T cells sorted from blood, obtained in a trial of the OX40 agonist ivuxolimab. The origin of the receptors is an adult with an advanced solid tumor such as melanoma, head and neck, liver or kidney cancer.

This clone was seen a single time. The CDR3 DNA reads TGTGCCAGCAGTTTCCTCCAGGGGGCTGGGGCCAACGTCCTGACTTTC. Its translation: CASSFLQGAGANVLTF. The rearrangement links TRBV27 to TRBJ2-6, with TRBD1 matching over 7 bases. CDR1 MNHEY and CDR2 SMNVEV come from the germline V gene (reference sequence). The CDR3 length is 16 residues. J gave up 2 bases and V 3 bases, and 4 bases lay outside the gene matches.

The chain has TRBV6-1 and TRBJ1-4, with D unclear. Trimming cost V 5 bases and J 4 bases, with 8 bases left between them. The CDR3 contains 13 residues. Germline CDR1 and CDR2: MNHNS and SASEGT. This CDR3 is CASSLKDNEKLFF. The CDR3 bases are TGTGCCAGCAGTTTAAAGGATAATGAAAAACTGTTTTTT.

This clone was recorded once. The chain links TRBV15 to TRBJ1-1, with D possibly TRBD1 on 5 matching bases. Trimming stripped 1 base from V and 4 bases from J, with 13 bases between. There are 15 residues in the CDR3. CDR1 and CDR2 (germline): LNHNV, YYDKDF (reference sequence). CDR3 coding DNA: TGTGCCACCAGCAGAGGTGGGGGTACGACCACTGAAGCTTTCTTT. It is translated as CATSRGGGTTTEAFF.

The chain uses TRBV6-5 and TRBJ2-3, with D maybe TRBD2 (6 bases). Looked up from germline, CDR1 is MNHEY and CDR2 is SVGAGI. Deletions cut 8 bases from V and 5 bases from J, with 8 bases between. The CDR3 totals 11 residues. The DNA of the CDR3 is TGTGCCAGCCGGAGGGGAGATACGCAGTATTTT. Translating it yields CASRRGDTQYF.